The 18 T cell receptor beta chains in this list originate from one sample, sequenced in a study of blood T cells in healthy people across ages. PCR was performed a second time for about 7 to 12 cycles using a sample-barcoded 5' primer and a J-beta primer mix. One entry per CDR3 protein results from TCRdb running MiXCR on the 5' RACE reads. Among roughly 720,000 distinct CDR3 sequences, about 48% were seen once, and the ten largest hold roughly 37%. The source material was blood. These receptors came from a man older than 75 in good health.

The chain is built from TRBV20-1 and TRBJ2-1; D may correspond to TRBD1 or TRBD2 (5 bases each). Germline V gene sequence: CDR1 DFQATT, CDR2 SNEGSKA (reference sequence). CDR3 length: 12 amino acids. V was trimmed by 5 bases and J by 5 bases, leaving 10 bases between them. In DNA form, the CDR3 reads TGCAGTGCTTGGGACCGCAACAATGAGCAGTTCTTC. Protein product: CSAWDRNNEQFF.

The V gene is TRBV6-4, the J gene TRBJ2-7, with 9 nucleotides matching TRBD1. The DNA end favors TRBJ2-5, so the J call may be wrong. This CDR3 region has 15 residues. Germline lookup yields CDR1 MRHNA and CDR2 SNTAGT. The CDR3 here is CASSLGQGGGETQYF. In nucleotides, the CDR3 is TGTGCCAGCAGTCTGGGACAGGGAGGTGGAGAGACCCAGTACTTC.

The chain couples TRBV20-1 to TRBJ2-3; D assignment may be TRBD1 or TRBD2 (5 bases each). CDR1 and CDR2 (germline): DFQATT, SNEGSKA (reference sequence). With 7 bases removed from V and 2 bases from J, the gap between germline ends came to 7 bases. The CDR3 runs to 11 residues. The CDR3 region is CSGGPTDTQYF. The CDR3 nucleotides read TGCAGTGGGGGACCCACAGATACGCAGTATTTT.

This clonotype was seen once. One junction end does not reproduce the germline sequence, and a read error may be involved. This chain links TRBV3-1 with TRBJ2-4; 7 bases fit TRBD2. The CDR3 is made up of 16 amino acids. Germline V gene lookup returns CDR1 LGHDT and CDR2 YNNKEL (reference sequence). The CDR3 protein is CASSQGEGRAKTIQYF. The CDR3 region has the DNA TGTGCCAGCAGCCAAGGGGAGGGACGTGCCAAAACCATTCAGTACTTC.

The CDR3 bases are TGTGCCAGCAGCCCAAACCCTTACGGGGAGGCAGCTTTCTTT. Translation: CASSPNPYGEAAFF. V is TRBV27 and J is TRBJ1-1; D call uncertain. V was pared by 6 bases and J by 10 bases, with 21 bases between. This CDR3 has 14 amino acids. The germline CDR1 and CDR2 sequences are MNHEY and SMNVEV (reference sequence).

Here the CDR3 reads CSVLTRLAGPQETQYF. CDR3 DNA: TGCAGCGTCCTAACCCGTCTAGCGGGTCCCCAAGAGACCCAGTACTTC. The chain has TRBV29-1 and TRBJ2-5, with 8 bases aligning to TRBD2. This CDR3 comprises 16 residues. Germline loops: CDR1 SQVTM, CDR2 ANQGSEA. The trim removed 6 bases at V and 1 base at J, leaving 13 bases unmatched.

This clonotype showed up just a few times. This chain connects TRBV20-1 to TRBJ2-7; 7 bases map to TRBD2. The end of the DNA is better explained by TRBJ2-5, so the J call may be wrong. The length of the CDR3 is 17 residues. Germline loops: CDR1 DFQATT, CDR2 SNEGSKA (reference sequence). CDR3 amino acids: CSARTTGGRATEKTQYF. The CDR3 DNA sequence: TGCAGTGCTAGGACCACGGGTGGGAGGGCCACGGAGAAGACCCAGTACTTC.

This chain links TRBV5-1 with TRBJ2-7, with TRBD2 identical over 10 bases. The CDR3 spans 15 residues. The trim removed 4 bases at V and 1 base at J, leaving 5 bases unmatched. Germline-derived CDR1 and CDR2 are SGHRS and YFSETQ. The CDR3 nucleotides are TGCGCCAGCAGCCCGGGACTAGCGCAATCCTACGAGCAGTACTTC. As protein: CASSPGLAQSYEQYF.

This clonotype was seen only once. The chain joins TRBV4-1 to TRBJ2-7; TRBD2 matches at 8 bases. CDR1 and CDR2 (germline): MGHRA, YSYEKL. Trimming at V came to 5 bases and at J to 7 bases, leaving 16 bases not matched to a gene. The CDR3 sequence is 16 residues long. This CDR3 is CASSLEGTRPPGEQYF. The CDR3 nucleotides are TGCGCCAGCAGCTTGGAAGGGACTAGGCCCCCGGGAGAGCAGTACTTC.

The chain links TRBV21-1 to TRBJ2-5; the table's D call, TRBD2, was not checked against the DNA. TRBV21-1 is termed a pseudogene. CDR3 length: 14 amino acids. The CDR3 loop reads CASTREHSWETQYF. Here the CDR3 DNA reads TGTGCCAGCACCAGGGAGCACAGCTGGGAGACCCAGTACTTC.

The chain combines TRBV20-1 with TRBJ2-5, with 7 bases lining up with TRBD2. The ends lost 3 bases at V and 12 bases at J; junction bases unmatched: 16. The CDR3 consists of 14 residues. Germline-derived CDR1 and CDR2 are DFQATT and SNEGSKA (reference sequence). CDR3 amino acids: CSARRERTYVGEYF. CDR3 nucleotides: TGCAGTGCTAGGCGGGAGCGGACCTACGTAGGAGAGTACTTC.

The chain uses TRBV5-1 and TRBJ1-4, with a weak D call TRBD1 (6 bases). This CDR3 contains 14 residues. Deletions cut 4 bases from V and 5 bases from J, with 12 bases between. Looked up from germline, CDR1 is SGHRS and CDR2 is YFSETQ. The CDR3 here is CASSITGTNEKLFF. CDR3 coding DNA: TGCGCCAGCAGCATAACCGGGACAAATGAAAAACTGTTTTTT. Based on the CDR3 plus reference TRBV5-1 and TRBJ1-4, the full variable domain is KAGVTQTPRYLIKTRGQQVTLSCSPISGHRSVSWYQQTPGQGLQFLFEYFSETQRNKGNFPGRFSGRQFSNSRSEMNVSTLELGDSALYLCASSITGTNEKLFFGSGTQLSVL.

In this sample, this clonotype turned up a few times. V is TRBV12-3 or TRBV12-4 and J is TRBJ2-7; no clear D gene. V shed 3 bases and J shed 4 bases, with 13 bases lying between them. This CDR3 region has 14 residues. Here the CDR3 reads CASSFGARSYEQYF. The CDR3, as DNA: TGTGCCAGCAGTTTTGGCGCGAGGTCTTACGAGCAGTACTTC.

The chain combines TRBV3-1 with TRBJ2-1; TRBD2 aligns across 9 bases. Losses at the gene ends were 0 bases for V and 2 bases for J; bases not matched to a gene: 5. Germline V gene data show CDR1 as LGHDT and CDR2 as YNNKEL (reference sequence). This CDR3 region has 17 residues. CDR3 sequence reads: CASSQEGGRAPYNEQFF. The DNA for the CDR3 is TGTGCCAGCAGCCAAGAGGGCGGGAGGGCCCCCTACAATGAGCAGTTCTTC.

V usage is TRBV10-3 and J usage is TRBJ1-2, with D uncertain. The germline V gene has CDR1 ENHRY and CDR2 SYGVKD. V was trimmed by 10 bases and J by 6 bases, leaving 15 bases between them. This CDR3 comprises 12 residues. The DNA for the CDR3 is TGTGCCACTCCAACTTCTCCCGATGGCTACACCTTC. Protein: CATPTSPDGYTF.

Remarks on this clonotype: Relative to the germline gene, one junction end is altered; a read error may explain this. The chain combines TRBV4-1 with TRBJ2-7, with D unresolved. Germline-derived CDR1 and CDR2 are MGHRA and YSYEKL. CDR3 size: 12 residues. CDR3 nucleotides: TGCGCCAGCAACCAAGGTCCCTACGAGCAGTACTTC. Protein sequence: CASNQGPYEQYF.

V usage is TRBV7-3 and J usage is TRBJ2-3; D may be TRBD1 (5 bases). The CDR3 length is 13 residues. Trimming took off 1 base at V and 5 bases at J, with 7 bases between the two ends. The germline gives CDR1 SGHTA, CDR2 FQGTGA. The CDR3 nucleotides are TGTGCCAGCAGCTTAATAGGGGTAGATACGCAGTATTTT. Protein sequence: CASSLIGVDTQYF. Based on the CDR3 plus reference TRBV7-3 and TRBJ2-3, the full variable domain is GAGVSQTPSNKVTEKGKYVELRCDPISGHTALYWYRQSLGQGPEFLIYFQGTGAADDSGLPNDRFFAVRPEGSVSTLKIQRTERGDSAVYLCASSLIGVDTQYFGPGTRLTVL.

The V and J genes are TRBV5-1 and TRBJ2-5; perhaps TRBD2 as D (6 bases). The last part of the DNA fits TRBJ2-7 better; the J call may be wrong. The CDR3 consists of 15 residues. The V gene's germline CDR1 is SGHRS and CDR2 YFSETQ. The CDR3 sequence is CASSLGGGVNYEQYF. DNA for the CDR3: TGCGCCAGCAGCTTGGGAGGCGGGGTAAACTACGAGCAGTACTTC.